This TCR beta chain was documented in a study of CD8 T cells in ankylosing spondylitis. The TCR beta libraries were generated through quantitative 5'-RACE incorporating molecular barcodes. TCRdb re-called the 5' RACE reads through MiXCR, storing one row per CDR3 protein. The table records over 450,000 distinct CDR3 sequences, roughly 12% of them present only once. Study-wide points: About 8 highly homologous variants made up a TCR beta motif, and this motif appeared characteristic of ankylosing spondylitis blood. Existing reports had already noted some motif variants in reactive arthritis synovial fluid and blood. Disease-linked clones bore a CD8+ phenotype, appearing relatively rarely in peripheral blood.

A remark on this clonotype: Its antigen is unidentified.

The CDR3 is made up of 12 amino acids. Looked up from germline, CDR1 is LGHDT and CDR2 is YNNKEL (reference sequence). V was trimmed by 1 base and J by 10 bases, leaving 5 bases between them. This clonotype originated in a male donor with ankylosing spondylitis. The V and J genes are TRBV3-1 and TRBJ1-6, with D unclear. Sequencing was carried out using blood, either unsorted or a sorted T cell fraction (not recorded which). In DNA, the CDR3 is TGTGCCAGCAGCCAAGGCGAATCACCCCTCCACTTT. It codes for CASSQGESPLHF.